Listed here is a single T cell receptor (beta chain). V was cut by 1 base and J by 5 bases, with 3 bases left in between. CDR1 and CDR2 (germline): SGHTS, YDEGEE. The CDR3 totals 11 residues. The source of the sample is a study of T cell changes during pregnancy in multiple sclerosis. Some clones are missing from TCRdb's copy, which holds only in-frame ones; the method was immunoSEQ multiplex PCR. The top ten hold 1.9% of the sample, which has around 100,000 clones, about 90% seen once. The chain uses TRBV5-8 and TRBJ2-5; D not certain. Sequenced here: peripheral blood, sampled after pregnancy. The TCR comes from a female donor with multiple sclerosis, enrolled in a pregnancy study. This CDR3 reads CASSLSETQYF. The CDR3 nucleotides read TGTGCCAGCAGCTTGTCGGAGACCCAGTACTTC.